A selection of T cell receptor beta chains follows, all from one sample in a study of blood T cell repertoires in COVID-19. Assay: immunoSEQ multiplex PCR; the TCRdb copy retains only in-frame clones and omits some. The table has about 160,000 clones, about 86% seen once. The sequencing sample was made of PBMCs or T cells enriched from blood (not recorded which). The source of these receptors is a man between 45 and 60 years old who had recovered from COVID-19. Both conserved end residues are part of each CDR3. The order of the fields is CDR3 protein, CDR3 DNA, J gene, V gene, clone size, D gene. A D gene is named only where the DNA matches it firmly. Clone size, where shown, is once, few, many, or a class for clones that have expanded.

CDR3 protein: CATSDRTSGGRNEQFF; CDR3 DNA: TGTGCCACCAGTGACCGGACTAGCGGGGGTCGGAATGAGCAGTTCTTC; J gene: TRBJ2-1; V gene: TRBV24-1; clone size: -; D gene: TRBD2
CDR3 protein: CASSIRQGANYGYTF; CDR3 DNA: TGTGCCAGCAGCATCCGACAGGGGGCAAACTATGGCTACACCTTC; J gene: TRBJ1-2; V gene: TRBV7-9; clone size: -; D gene: TRBD1
CDR3 protein: CASSQSLAGGQFF; CDR3 DNA: TGTGCCAGCAGCCAATCTCTAGCGGGGGGACAGTTCTTC; J gene: TRBJ2-1; V gene: TRBV3-1/TRBV3-2; clone size: few; D gene: TRBD2
CDR3 protein: CASSRGGIQETQYF; CDR3 DNA: TGTGCCAGCAGCCGGGGGGGCATCCAAGAGACCCAGTACTTC; J gene: TRBJ2-5; V gene: TRBV3-1/TRBV3-2; clone size: -; D gene: -
CDR3 protein: CASSFGGNYNSPLHF; CDR3 DNA: TGTGCCAGCAGTTTCGGGGGGAACTATAATTCACCCCTCCACTTT; J gene: TRBJ1-6; V gene: TRBV27; clone size: -; D gene: -
CDR3 protein: CASSIVQGAGGELFF; CDR3 DNA: TGTGCCAGTAGTATAGTTCAGGGGGCCGGCGGGGAGCTGTTTTTT; J gene: TRBJ2-2; V gene: TRBV19; clone size: -; D gene: TRBD1
CDR3 protein: CASWGGSSYNSPLHF; CDR3 DNA: TGTGCCAGCTGGGGGGGAAGCTCCTATAATTCACCCCTCCACTTT; J gene: TRBJ1-6; V gene: TRBV6-5; clone size: once; D gene: -
CDR3 protein: CASSPGTPNTGELFF; CDR3 DNA: TGTGCCAGCTCACCCGGGACACCAAACACCGGGGAGCTGTTTTTT; J gene: TRBJ2-2; V gene: TRBV18; clone size: few; D gene: -
CDR3 protein: CASNPGQGDEQYF; CDR3 DNA: TGCGCCAGTAATCCGGGACAGGGGGACGAGCAGTACTTC; J gene: TRBJ2-7; V gene: TRBV5-1; clone size: -; D gene: TRBD1
CDR3 protein: CASTGTGGSGNTIYF; CDR3 DNA: TGTGCCAGCACCGGCACAGGGGGCTCTGGAAACACCATATATTTT; J gene: TRBJ1-3; V gene: TRBV7-9; clone size: -; D gene: TRBD1
CDR3 protein: CASSPQLPANTGELFF; CDR3 DNA: TGTGCCAGCAGCCCACAGCTACCCGCGAACACCGGGGAGCTGTTTTTT; J gene: TRBJ2-2; V gene: TRBV11-2; clone size: -; D gene: -
CDR3 protein: CASSQEAEGAVTGELFF; CDR3 DNA: TGCGCCAGCAGCCAAGAGGCGGAGGGGGCTGTCACCGGGGAGCTGTTTTTT; J gene: TRBJ2-2; V gene: TRBV4-1; clone size: -; D gene: -
CDR3 protein: CSVAGSNTEAFF; CDR3 DNA: TGCAGCGTAGCAGGGTCGAACACTGAAGCTTTCTTT; J gene: TRBJ1-1; V gene: TRBV29-1; clone size: once; D gene: -
CDR3 protein: CASSPPTGNYGYTF; CDR3 DNA: TGTGCCAGCAGCCCCCCAACAGGGAACTATGGCTACACCTTC; J gene: TRBJ1-2; V gene: TRBV5-6; clone size: once; D gene: -
CDR3 protein: CASSLAGGTYEQYF; CDR3 DNA: TGTGCCAGCAGCCTAGCGGGGGGCACCTACGAGCAGTACTTC; J gene: TRBJ2-7; V gene: TRBV28; clone size: -; D gene: TRBD2
CDR3 protein: CASSTRLDSYEQYF; CDR3 DNA: TGTGCCAGCAGCACCCGACTAGATTCCTACGAGCAGTACTTC; J gene: TRBJ2-7; V gene: TRBV7-8; clone size: -; D gene: -
CDR3 protein: CAISDRYQETQYF; CDR3 DNA: TGTGCCATCAGCGACAGGTACCAAGAGACCCAGTACTTC; J gene: TRBJ2-5; V gene: TRBV10-3; clone size: -; D gene: -
CDR3 protein: CASKGRGYNQPQHF; CDR3 DNA: TGTGCCAGTAAGGGCAGGGGCTACAATCAGCCCCAGCATTTT; J gene: TRBJ1-5; V gene: TRBV6-6; clone size: -; D gene: -
CDR3 protein: CASSYAAGGKNEQFF; CDR3 DNA: TGTGCCAGCAGTTACGCGGCAGGGGGCAAGAATGAGCAGTTCTTC; J gene: TRBJ2-1; V gene: TRBV6-2/TRBV6-3; clone size: -; D gene: TRBD1
CDR3 protein: CASSPVPAGVSTGELFF; CDR3 DNA: TGTGCCAGCTCACCAGTTCCAGCGGGGGTTTCCACCGGGGAGCTGTTTTTT; J gene: TRBJ2-2; V gene: TRBV18; clone size: -; D gene: TRBD2
CDR3 protein: CASSLDRAYEQYF; CDR3 DNA: TGTGCCAGCAGCTTAGACAGGGCCTACGAGCAGTACTTC; J gene: TRBJ2-7; V gene: TRBV7-2; clone size: -; D gene: -
CDR3 protein: CASSSGQGWQPQHF; CDR3 DNA: TGTGCCAGCAGTTCCGGACAGGGATGGCAGCCCCAGCATTTT; J gene: TRBJ1-5; V gene: TRBV28; clone size: -; D gene: TRBD1
CDR3 protein: CASSRTPGGRGTNYGYTF; CDR3 DNA: TGTGCCAGCAGTAGAACCCCCGGGGGGCGGGGGACTAACTATGGCTACACCTTC; J gene: TRBJ1-2; V gene: TRBV25-1; clone size: few; D gene: -
CDR3 protein: CASSAAGTGGREQYF; CDR3 DNA: TGTGCCAGCAGTGCGGCCGGGACAGGGGGCCGGGAGCAGTACTTC; J gene: TRBJ2-7; V gene: TRBV25-1; clone size: -; D gene: TRBD1
CDR3 protein: CASSNSDRIKPQHF; CDR3 DNA: TGTGCCAGTAGTAACTCGGACAGGATTAAGCCCCAGCATTTT; J gene: TRBJ1-5; V gene: TRBV19; clone size: -; D gene: TRBD1
CDR3 protein: CASSVGPQDYGYTF; CDR3 DNA: TGTGCCAGCAGCGTAGGTCCCCAGGACTATGGCTACACCTTC; J gene: TRBJ1-2; V gene: TRBV9; clone size: few; D gene: -
CDR3 protein: CASSTGIGSPLHF; CDR3 DNA: TGTGCCAGCTCGACAGGGATTGGTTCACCCCTCCACTTT; J gene: TRBJ1-6; V gene: TRBV27; clone size: -; D gene: TRBD1
CDR3 protein: CASSLVGGVNTEAFF; CDR3 DNA: TGTGCCAGCAGTTTGGTGGGGGGGGTGAACACTGAAGCTTTCTTT; J gene: TRBJ1-1; V gene: TRBV27; clone size: -; D gene: -
CDR3 protein: CASRKTQLLSSGNTIYF; CDR3 DNA: TGTGCCAGCAGAAAAACACAGCTTTTGAGCTCTGGAAACACCATATATTTT; J gene: TRBJ1-3; V gene: TRBV11-3; clone size: -; D gene: -
CDR3 protein: CASSLGGQETQYF; CDR3 DNA: TGCGCCAGCAGCTTGGGAGGACAAGAGACCCAGTACTTC; J gene: TRBJ2-5; V gene: TRBV5-1; clone size: -; D gene: -
CDR3 protein: CASSGLADVDTQYF; CDR3 DNA: TGTGCCAGCAGTGGACTAGCGGATGTGGATACGCAGTATTTT; J gene: TRBJ2-3; V gene: TRBV3-1/TRBV3-2; clone size: -; D gene: TRBD2
CDR3 protein: CASRGESSASYGYTF; CDR3 DNA: TGTGCCAGCAGGGGAGAATCATCGGCCTCCTATGGCTACACCTTC; J gene: TRBJ1-2; V gene: TRBV2; clone size: -; D gene: -
CDR3 protein: CASSWPSITDTQYF; CDR3 DNA: TGTGCCAGCAGCTGGCCTAGCATCACAGATACGCAGTATTTT; J gene: TRBJ2-3; V gene: TRBV5-4; clone size: -; D gene: -
CDR3 protein: CASDTGGSNQPQHF; CDR3 DNA: TGTGCCAGTGATACAGGGGGCAGCAATCAGCCCCAGCATTTT; J gene: TRBJ1-5; V gene: TRBV19; clone size: -; D gene: TRBD1
CDR3 protein: CASSYSPVSDEQFF; CDR3 DNA: TGTGCCAGCAGTTACTCTCCGGTTTCGGATGAGCAGTTCTTC; J gene: TRBJ2-1; V gene: TRBV6-5; clone size: -; D gene: -
CDR3 protein: CASSPGQGLETQYF; CDR3 DNA: TGTGCCAGCAGCCCGGGACAGGGTTTAGAGACCCAGTACTTC; J gene: TRBJ2-5; V gene: TRBV7-2; clone size: -; D gene: TRBD1
CDR3 protein: CASSYPGTRFRNEQFF; CDR3 DNA: TGTGCCAGCAGTTACCCCGGGACTAGATTCCGCAATGAGCAGTTCTTC; J gene: TRBJ2-1; V gene: TRBV6-2/TRBV6-3; clone size: -; D gene: TRBD2
CDR3 protein: CASNPRGQGGRPQHF; CDR3 DNA: TGTGCCAGCAACCCCCGCGGACAGGGTGGACGACCCCAGCATTTT; J gene: TRBJ1-5; V gene: TRBV27; clone size: -; D gene: TRBD1
CDR3 protein: CASSPPATSTDTQYF; CDR3 DNA: TGTGCCAGCTCACCACCAGCGACTAGCACAGATACGCAGTATTTT; J gene: TRBJ2-3; V gene: TRBV18; clone size: -; D gene: -
CDR3 protein: CASSLSQGGGEKLFF; CDR3 DNA: TGTGCCAGCAGCTTATCACAGGGGGGTGGTGAAAAACTGTTTTTT; J gene: TRBJ1-4; V gene: TRBV7-2; clone size: -; D gene: TRBD1
CDR3 protein: CAISESTQGGTNSPLHF; CDR3 DNA: TGTGCCATCAGTGAGTCAACACAGGGAGGGACTAATTCACCCCTCCACTTT; J gene: TRBJ1-6; V gene: TRBV10-3; clone size: -; D gene: -
CDR3 protein: CASSGGTGPNQPQHF; CDR3 DNA: TGTGCCAGCAGTGGTGGGACAGGGCCCAATCAGCCCCAGCATTTT; J gene: TRBJ1-5; V gene: TRBV2; clone size: -; D gene: TRBD1
CDR3 protein: CASSSPDRDSSYNEQFF; CDR3 DNA: TGTGCCAGCAGCTCCCCGGACAGGGATAGCTCCTACAATGAGCAGTTCTTC; J gene: TRBJ2-1; V gene: TRBV11-3; clone size: -; D gene: TRBD1
CDR3 protein: CASRISQGASQPQHF; CDR3 DNA: TGTGCCAGTAGGATCTCCCAGGGGGCTAGTCAGCCCCAGCATTTT; J gene: TRBJ1-5; V gene: TRBV19; clone size: -; D gene: TRBD1
CDR3 protein: CASSPDLGTRPQHF; CDR3 DNA: TGTGCCAGCAGTCCAGACCTGGGGACACGGCCCCAGCATTTT; J gene: TRBJ1-5; V gene: TRBV6-5; clone size: once; D gene: -
CDR3 protein: CASSPRHLNTGELFF; CDR3 DNA: TGCGCCAGCAGCCCTCGACACCTGAACACCGGGGAGCTGTTTTTT; J gene: TRBJ2-2; V gene: TRBV5-1; clone size: -; D gene: -
CDR3 protein: CASSLGGYTDTQYF; CDR3 DNA: TGTGCCAGCAGCTTGGGCGGATACACAGATACGCAGTATTTT; J gene: TRBJ2-3; V gene: TRBV5-6; clone size: -; D gene: -
CDR3 protein: CASSLLAGSYNEQFF; CDR3 DNA: TGTGCCAGCAGTCTCCTAGCGGGGTCCTACAATGAGCAGTTCTTC; J gene: TRBJ2-1; V gene: TRBV6-5; clone size: -; D gene: TRBD2
CDR3 protein: CAISNGGGQETQYF; CDR3 DNA: TGTGCCATCAGTAACGGGGGGGGGCAAGAGACCCAGTACTTC; J gene: TRBJ2-5; V gene: TRBV10-3; clone size: -; D gene: TRBD2
CDR3 protein: CASSIGGSYEQYF; CDR3 DNA: TGTGCCAGTAGTATCGGGGGCTCCTACGAGCAGTACTTC; J gene: TRBJ2-7; V gene: TRBV19; clone size: -; D gene: -
CDR3 protein: CASSLGGGAGCRETQYF; CDR3 DNA: TGTGCCAGCAGCTTAGGCGGCGGGGCGGGTTGTAGGGAGACCCAGTACTTC; J gene: TRBJ2-5; V gene: TRBV7-9; clone size: -; D gene: -
CDR3 protein: CARSLVPQGISGNTIYF; CDR3 DNA: TGTGCCAGAAGCTTGGTTCCACAGGGGATCTCTGGAAACACCATATATTTT; J gene: TRBJ1-3; V gene: TRBV5-3; clone size: once; D gene: TRBD1
CDR3 protein: CASSLEDRGNSPLHF; CDR3 DNA: TGTGCCAGCAGCTTGGAGGACAGGGGGAATTCACCCCTCCACTTT; J gene: TRBJ1-6; V gene: TRBV5-6; clone size: -; D gene: TRBD1
CDR3 protein: CASSVAAGEETQYF; CDR3 DNA: TGTGCCAGCAGCGTAGCGGCAGGGGAAGAGACCCAGTACTTC; J gene: TRBJ2-5; V gene: TRBV9; clone size: -; D gene: -
CDR3 protein: CASSPSGGVFEQYF; CDR3 DNA: TGTGCCAGCAGCCCTAGCGGGGGGGTTTTCGAGCAGTACTTC; J gene: TRBJ2-7; V gene: TRBV3-1/TRBV3-2; clone size: -; D gene: TRBD2
CDR3 protein: CASSQGGGSGNTIYF; CDR3 DNA: TGTGCCAGCAGCCAAGGAGGGGGCTCTGGAAACACCATATATTTT; J gene: TRBJ1-3; V gene: TRBV3-1/TRBV3-2; clone size: -; D gene: -
CDR3 protein: CASSLPGEAFF; CDR3 DNA: TGTGCCAGCAGCTTACCAGGTGAAGCTTTCTTT; J gene: TRBJ1-1; V gene: TRBV7-9; clone size: -; D gene: -
CDR3 protein: CASSYLAGKYEQYF; CDR3 DNA: TGTGCCAGCAGCTATCTAGCGGGGAAATACGAGCAGTACTTC; J gene: TRBJ2-7; V gene: TRBV7-2; clone size: -; D gene: TRBD2
CDR3 protein: CASSVSGGGYGYTF; CDR3 DNA: TGTGCCAGCAGCGTATCAGGGGGCGGCTATGGCTACACCTTC; J gene: TRBJ1-2; V gene: TRBV9; clone size: once; D gene: TRBD1